This section outlines one T cell receptor beta chain sequence together with its context. The entry originates in a study of blood T cell repertoires in COVID-19. As for the study in general: In each case, the material was cDNA or gDNA derived from T cells, B-cell-depleted T cells, or PBMCs.

Only in-frame clones appear in the TCRdb table, and some are missing; sequencing was by immunoSEQ multiplex PCR. The sample records about 87,000 clones, over 70% being singletons. V lost 3 bases and J lost 2, with 14 bases in between. Looked up from germline, CDR1 is SGDLS and CDR2 is YYNGEE. This CDR3 has 15 amino acids. The chain has TRBV9 and TRBJ1-2; D perhaps matches TRBD1 (5 bases). This receptor was taken from a woman in her fifties or sixties with acute or convalescent COVID-19. The sample was peripheral blood. Here the CDR3 reads CASSDLGHQNYGYTF. As DNA, the CDR3 is TGTGCCAGCAGCGATCTCGGACACCAGAACTATGGCTACACCTTC.